The 16 T cell receptor beta chains below come from one sample, sequenced in a study of post-analysis software for immune sequencing data. Study results and caveats: Comparison of patients with controls showed roughly five TRBV segments more frequent in patients, TRBV5-6, TRBV5-1 and TRBV20-1 among them.

Their antigen targets remain unknown. TCR beta cDNA libraries had unique molecular identifiers. Each CDR3 protein gets one entry after TCRdb re-called the PCR reads with MiXCR. This sample has around 200,000 distinct CDR3 sequences, with 25% to 30% found just once. Sequencing was carried out using blood. The receptors here all came from a girl aged 2-17 years with multiple sclerosis.

There are a few counts of this clonotype. CDR3 sequence reads: CASRTGTTNTGELFF. CDR3 bases: TGTGCCAGCCGGACCGGGACGACGAACACCGGGGAGCTGTTTTTT. This chain connects TRBV7-3 to TRBJ2-2; D could derive from TRBD1 or TRBD2 (5 bases each). Looked up from germline, CDR1 is SGHTA and CDR2 is FQGTGA. V was trimmed by 8 bases and J by 0 bases, leaving 13 bases between them. This CDR3 region has 15 residues.

This clonotype was seen repeatedly, ten times or more. This chain connects TRBV7-2 to TRBJ2-5; 7 positions agree with TRBD1. CDR1 SGHTA and CDR2 FQGNSA come from the germline V gene. V was clipped by 6 bases and J by 7 bases; unmatched bases: 11. The CDR3 consists of 14 residues. CDR3 protein: CASSPGTAKGTQYF. CDR3 nucleotides: TGTGCCAGCAGTCCCGGGACAGCAAAAGGGACCCAGTACTTC.

This clonotype has a handful of counts. J is TRBJ1-1 and V is TRBV18, with D tentatively TRBD1 (5 bases). Trimming removed 4 bases from V and 0 bases from J, with 9 bases in between. CDR1 is KGHSH, CDR2 LQKENI, per germline. The CDR3 sequence is 14 residues long. The DNA of the CDR3 is TGTGCCAGCTCACAAGACAGACTGAACACTGAAGCTTTCTTT. It specifies CASSQDRLNTEAFF.

The chain has TRBV20-1 and TRBJ1-1; maybe TRBD1 (5 bases). The CDR3 length is 14 residues. The V end was cut by 6 bases, the J end by 3 bases, with 17 bases between. Germline V gene lookup returns CDR1 DFQATT and CDR2 SNEGSKA (reference sequence). The DNA for the CDR3 is TGCAGTGCACGACAAGGCGCGGGGGACACTGAAGCTTTCTTT. It is translated as CSARQGAGDTEAFF.

This clonotype was recorded at least ten times. The chain has TRBV15 and TRBJ2-1; D might be TRBD2 (5 bases). Germline assignment: CDR1 LNHNV and CDR2 YYDKDF (reference sequence). The CDR3 length is 13 residues. V lost 2 bases and J 10 bases, leaving 12 bases between the germline ends. The DNA of the CDR3 is TGTGCCACCAGCAGAAAACTTAGCGTGGAGCAGTTCTTC. Protein product: CATSRKLSVEQFF.

This chain uses TRBV30 with TRBJ2-7; 10 bases match TRBD2. The CDR3 is 16 residues long. Trimming took 0 bases from V and 2 from J; bases not matched to a gene: 7. Germline CDR1 and CDR2: GTSNPN and SVGIG (reference sequence). The CDR3 bases are TGTGCCTGGAGTGTACGGGTGAGCGGGAGGGCCTACGAGCAGTACTTC. It yields the protein CAWSVRVSGRAYEQYF.

The chain uses TRBV5-1 and TRBJ2-3, with 7 bases identical to TRBD1. This CDR3 region has 12 residues. Per germline, CDR1 SGHRS and CDR2 YFSETQ. V dropped 5 bases and J dropped 6; count of bases not matched to a gene: 3. The DNA for the CDR3 is TGCGCCAGCAGGACAGGGCGGGATACGCAGTATTTT. It codes for CASRTGRDTQYF.

This clonotype was seen more than once but under ten times. The rearrangement joins TRBV19 to TRBJ1-1; TRBD1 might be the D (6 bases). This CDR3 region has 15 residues. Germline CDR1 reads LNHDA; CDR2 reads SQIVND (reference sequence). Between the trimmed V and J ends, which lost 5 bases and 4 bases, there was a span of 17 bases. CDR3 residues: CASSGGTRRGTEAFF. The CDR3 DNA reads as TGTGCCAGTAGTGGGGGGACACGCCGAGGCACTGAAGCTTTCTTT.

The chain recombines TRBV11-2 with TRBJ2-1, with TRBD2 matching 7 bases. Germline values: CDR1 SGHAT, CDR2 FQNNGV. The V and J ends lost 1 base and 6 bases, in that order; junction bases with no gene match: 9. The length of the CDR3 is 16 residues. The CDR3 loop is CASSLGGLDRLNEQFF. The DNA for the CDR3 is TGTGCCAGCAGCTTAGGTGGACTAGACCGGCTCAATGAGCAGTTCTTC.

This clonotype was found a few times. V usage is TRBV3-1 and J usage is TRBJ2-5; 7 bases match TRBD1. CDR3 length: 14 amino acids. Germline V CDR1 and CDR2: LGHDT, YNNKEL (reference sequence). V shed 0 bases and J 7 bases; nucleotides not matched to a gene: 5. The DNA of the CDR3 is TGTGCCAGCAGCCAAGATGTGGCAGGGGGGACCCAGTACTTC. This sequence encodes CASSQDVAGGTQYF.

Worth noting for this clonotype: A read error may account for a junction end that differs from germline. V is TRBV7-6 and J is TRBJ2-1; no reliable D call. This CDR3 spans 11 amino acids. Germline values: CDR1 SGHVS, CDR2 FNYEAQ. In DNA form, the CDR3 reads TGTGCCGGCAGCTTGGGTGACGAGCAGTTCTTC. Encoded protein: CAGSLGDEQFF.

V usage is TRBV7-9 and J usage is TRBJ2-5; no clear D gene. V dropped 2 bases and J dropped 1 base, with 14 bases sitting between them. This CDR3 is 16 amino acids long. Germline CDR1 SEHNR, CDR2 FQNEAQ (reference sequence). The CDR3 reads CASSLPILQFQETQYF. The DNA of the CDR3 is TGTGCCAGCAGCTTACCGATCTTACAGTTCCAAGAGACCCAGTACTTC.

Concerning this clonotype: One end of the junction fails to match germline, which may point to a read error. The rearrangement joins TRBV6-5 to TRBJ2-4; TRBD1 or TRBD2 may be the D gene (5 bases each). The CDR3 spans 13 residues. Germline V gives CDR1 MNHEY, CDR2 SVGAGI. In DNA, the CDR3 is TGTGCCAGCAGTTACAAGGGACCCTACGAGCAGGACTTC. It codes for CASSYKGPYEQDF.

In its sample, this clonotype was seen many times. The chain uses TRBV20-1 and TRBJ2-5; TRBD2 agrees at 10 bases. Germline V gene sequence: CDR1 DFQATT, CDR2 SNEGSKA (reference sequence). This CDR3 has 14 residues. Unmatched junction bases numbered 6, after V lost 5 bases and J lost 3 bases. Written as DNA, the CDR3 is TGCAGTGCTTCGACCCTAGCGGGGGAAGAGACCCAGTACTTC. This gives the protein CSASTLAGEETQYF.

In this sample, this clonotype turned up a few times. This may arise from a read error, as a much more abundant clone is one base away. V gene TRBV29-1 combines with J gene TRBJ2-7; D not certain. V was pared by 4 bases and J by 7 bases, with 11 bases between. The CDR3 loop spans 11 amino acids. Germline V gene lookup returns CDR1 SQVTM and CDR2 ANQGSEA. CDR3 bases: TGCAGCGTTGCTGCCAGCAATGAGCAGTACTTC. It codes for CSVAASNEQYF.

Details on this clonotype: Since a much larger clone is just one base distant, this may be a read error. The V and J genes are TRBV5-1 and TRBJ2-7; 8 bases fit TRBD1. There are 14 residues in the CDR3. CDR1 and CDR2 (germline): SGHRS, YFSETQ. The DNA of the CDR3 is TGCGCCGGCAGCCCATTAGGACAGGGCTACGAGCAGTACTTC. Translating it yields CAGSPLGQGYEQYF.